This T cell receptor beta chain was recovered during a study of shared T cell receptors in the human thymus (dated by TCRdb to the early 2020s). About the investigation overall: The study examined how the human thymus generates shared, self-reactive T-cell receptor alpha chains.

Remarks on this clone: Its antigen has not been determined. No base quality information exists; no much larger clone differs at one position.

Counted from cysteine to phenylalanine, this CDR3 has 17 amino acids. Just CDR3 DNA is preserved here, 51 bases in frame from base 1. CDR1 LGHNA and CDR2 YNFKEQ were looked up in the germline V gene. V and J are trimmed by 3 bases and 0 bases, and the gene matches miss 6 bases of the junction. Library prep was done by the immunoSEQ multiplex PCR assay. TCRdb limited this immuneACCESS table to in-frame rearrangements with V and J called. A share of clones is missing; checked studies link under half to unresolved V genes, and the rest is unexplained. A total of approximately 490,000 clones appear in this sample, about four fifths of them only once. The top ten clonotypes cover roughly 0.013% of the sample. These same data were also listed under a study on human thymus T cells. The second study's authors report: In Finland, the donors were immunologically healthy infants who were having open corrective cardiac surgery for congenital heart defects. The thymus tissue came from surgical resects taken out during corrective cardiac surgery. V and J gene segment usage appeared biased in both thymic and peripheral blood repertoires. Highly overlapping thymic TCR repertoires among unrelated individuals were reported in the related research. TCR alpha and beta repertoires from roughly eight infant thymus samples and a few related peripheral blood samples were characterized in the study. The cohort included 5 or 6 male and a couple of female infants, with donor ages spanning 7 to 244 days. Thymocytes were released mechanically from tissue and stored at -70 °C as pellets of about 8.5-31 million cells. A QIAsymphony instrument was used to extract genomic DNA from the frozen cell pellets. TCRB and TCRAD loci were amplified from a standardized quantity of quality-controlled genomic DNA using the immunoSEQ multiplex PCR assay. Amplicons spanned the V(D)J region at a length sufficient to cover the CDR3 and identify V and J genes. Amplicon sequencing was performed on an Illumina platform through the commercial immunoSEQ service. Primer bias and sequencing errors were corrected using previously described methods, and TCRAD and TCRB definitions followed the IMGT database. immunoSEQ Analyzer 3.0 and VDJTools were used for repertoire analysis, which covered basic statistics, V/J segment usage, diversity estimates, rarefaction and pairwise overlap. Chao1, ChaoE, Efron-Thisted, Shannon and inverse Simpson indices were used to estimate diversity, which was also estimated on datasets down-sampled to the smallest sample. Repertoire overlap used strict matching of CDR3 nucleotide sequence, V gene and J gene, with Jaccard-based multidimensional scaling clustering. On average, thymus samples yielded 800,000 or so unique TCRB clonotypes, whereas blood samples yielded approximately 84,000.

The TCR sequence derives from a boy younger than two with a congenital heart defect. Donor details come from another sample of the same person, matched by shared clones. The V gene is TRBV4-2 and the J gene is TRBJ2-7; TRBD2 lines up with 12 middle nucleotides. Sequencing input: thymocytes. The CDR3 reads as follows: CASSQAPGLAGSYEQYF. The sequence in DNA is TGTGCCAGCAGCCAGGCCCCGGGACTAGCGGGCTCCTACGAGCAGTACTTC.